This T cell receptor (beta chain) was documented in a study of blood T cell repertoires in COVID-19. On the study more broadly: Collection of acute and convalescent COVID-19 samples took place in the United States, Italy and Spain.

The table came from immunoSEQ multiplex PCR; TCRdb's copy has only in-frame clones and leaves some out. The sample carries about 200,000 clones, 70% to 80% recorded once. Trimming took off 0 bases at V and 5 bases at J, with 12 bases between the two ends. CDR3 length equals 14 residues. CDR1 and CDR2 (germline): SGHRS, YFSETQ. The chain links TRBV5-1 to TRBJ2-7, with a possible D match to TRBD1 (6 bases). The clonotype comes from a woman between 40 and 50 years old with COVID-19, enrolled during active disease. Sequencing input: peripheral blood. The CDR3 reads CASSLADRYHEQYF. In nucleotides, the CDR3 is TGCGCCAGCAGCTTGGCGGACAGATACCACGAGCAGTACTTC.